This paragraph covers one T cell receptor beta chain sequence. V lost 2 bases, J lost 0 bases, and 10 bases lay in between. Germline V CDR1 and CDR2: SQVTM, ANQGSEA. The CDR3 loop spans 14 amino acids. The data stem from a study of T cell changes during pregnancy in multiple sclerosis. Profiling relied on immunoSEQ multiplex PCR, and the TCRdb table lists in-frame clones only, not all of them. The data show more than 50,000 clones, about 90% seen once. The sequences come from CD4+ T cells from peripheral blood mononuclear cells, collected after pregnancy. This chain uses TRBV29-1 with TRBJ1-1; tentative D call: TRBD1 (6 bases). The sequence derives from a female donor in good health, enrolled as a control in a pregnancy study. CDR3 nucleotides: TGCAGCGTTGAAAGGGGGATGGTGAACACTGAAGCTTTCTTT. It yields the protein CSVERGMVNTEAFF. Based on the CDR3 plus reference TRBV29-1 and TRBJ1-1, the full variable domain is SAVISQKPSRDICQRGTSLTIQCQVDSQVTMMFWYRQQPGQSLTLIATANQGSEATYESGFVIDKFPISRPNLTFSTLTVSNMSPEDSSIYLCSVERGMVNTEAFFGQGTRLTVV.